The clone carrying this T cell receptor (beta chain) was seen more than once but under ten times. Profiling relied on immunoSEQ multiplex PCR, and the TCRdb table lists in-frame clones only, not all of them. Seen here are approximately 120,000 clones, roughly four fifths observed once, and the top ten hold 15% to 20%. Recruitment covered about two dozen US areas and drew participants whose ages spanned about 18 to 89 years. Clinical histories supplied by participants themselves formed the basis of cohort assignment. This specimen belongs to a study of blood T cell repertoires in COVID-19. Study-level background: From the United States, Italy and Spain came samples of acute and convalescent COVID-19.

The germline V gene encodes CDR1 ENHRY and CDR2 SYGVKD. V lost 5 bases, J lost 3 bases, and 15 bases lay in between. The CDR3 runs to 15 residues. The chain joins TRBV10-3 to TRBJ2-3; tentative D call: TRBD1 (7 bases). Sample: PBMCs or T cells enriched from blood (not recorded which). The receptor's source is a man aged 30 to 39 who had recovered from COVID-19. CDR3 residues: CAISQGGGGTDTQYF. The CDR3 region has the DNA TGTGCCATCAGTCAAGGAGGGGGCGGTACAGATACGCAGTATTTT.